A single T cell receptor (beta chain) is shown here with its context. These data originate in a study of blood T cell repertoires in COVID-19. Whole-study context: Sources were T cells, B-cell-depleted T cells, or PBMCs; the material itself was cDNA or gDNA.

Only in-frame clones appear in the TCRdb table, and some are missing; sequencing was by immunoSEQ multiplex PCR. The sample contains around 260,000 clones, 80% to 90% of which appear only once. Germline V gene data show CDR1 as SEHNR and CDR2 as FQNEAQ (reference sequence). The V and J ends lost 3 bases and 7 bases respectively, with 10 bases between them. This CDR3 is 12 amino acids long. Specimen: peripheral blood. The rearrangement joins TRBV7-9 to TRBJ2-7; D is possibly TRBD2 (5 bases). The TCR was taken from a woman in her thirties with active or convalescent COVID-19. CDR3 bases: TGTGCCAGCAGCTTTCGGGGAGCTGAGCAGTACTTC. This sequence encodes CASSFRGAEQYF.